This TCR beta chain was sequenced in a study of blood T cell repertoires in COVID-19 (dated by TCRdb to the early 2020s). The study in broad terms: The collaborator samples originated in the United States, Italy and Spain and spanned the acute and convalescent phases of COVID-19. The prospective study material was composed of cDNA or gDNA derived from T cells, B-cell-depleted T cells, or PBMCs. Deeply sampled blood TCRbeta repertoires from subjects exposed to, actively infected with, or recovered from COVID-19 were included in the dataset. The repertoires were released in a freely available public database intended as a resource for research on the immune response to SARS-CoV-2. The samples were drawn from the first 160 participants of the ongoing ImmuneRACE study and from some 1,300 subjects provided by 6 global collaborators. The sample metadata nearly always contained a de-identified subject ID, COVID-19 status, age in years and sex. HLA class I and class II types, where available, came from metadata supplied by the sample provider rather than from assay-based typing. The full study reports these points: How much clinical and demographic metadata was included differed by source and by participant, and the metadata was provided uncurated.

Relative to germline, V is 5 bases shorter and J is 10 bases shorter, with 12 bases between their ends. Reading from cysteine to phenylalanine, the CDR3 counts 13 amino acids. Left in the record is the CDR3 DNA by itself, 39 bases read in frame from the first base. CDR1 and CDR2 are read off the germline V gene as MDHEN and SYDVKM. In this sample, this clone turned up once. Its recognized antigen is unknown. No base quality values were provided; no much bigger clone lies one nucleotide off. A second Seattle source provided samples from volunteer blood donors who had recovered from COVID-19. Each collaborating institution followed its own protocols to collect whole blood in K2EDTA tubes. Collaborator samples were shipped for TCRbeta analysis as frozen whole blood, isolated PBMCs, or DNA extracted from either sample type. The immunoSEQ Assay, a bias-controlled multiplex PCR, was used to amplify TCRbeta CDR3 regions from genomic DNA. The published analysis was carried out like this. Within the assay, amplification of reference gene primers was used to estimate how many nucleated cells each sample contained. To quantify the absolute abundance of each unique TCRbeta CDR3 rearrangement, sequence reads were collapsed and filtered. For each sample, productive Simpson clonality was calculated as the square root of Simpson's diversity index over productive rearrangements. The immuneACCESS repertoire file appears here via TCRdb, limited to in-frame rearrangements. These files lack a portion of the clones; in checked studies, under half of the deficit traces to unresolved V genes, and the cause of the others is not known. For V, J and clone size, that table is used; D and trimming come from the DNA. Across this sample there are 250,000 to 350,000 clones, with more than 70% seen only once. The ten largest clones represent 6.9% of the sample.

The clonotype comes from a woman aged 25 to 45 who had recovered from COVID-19. The sequenced sample was peripheral blood. The chain employs TRBV28 and TRBJ1-6; the D region possibly corresponds to TRBD1 (6 bases align). The DNA sequence is TGTGCCAGCAGTCCCCAGGGGTGGTCACCCCTCCACTTT. Translated, this is CASSPQGWSPLHF.